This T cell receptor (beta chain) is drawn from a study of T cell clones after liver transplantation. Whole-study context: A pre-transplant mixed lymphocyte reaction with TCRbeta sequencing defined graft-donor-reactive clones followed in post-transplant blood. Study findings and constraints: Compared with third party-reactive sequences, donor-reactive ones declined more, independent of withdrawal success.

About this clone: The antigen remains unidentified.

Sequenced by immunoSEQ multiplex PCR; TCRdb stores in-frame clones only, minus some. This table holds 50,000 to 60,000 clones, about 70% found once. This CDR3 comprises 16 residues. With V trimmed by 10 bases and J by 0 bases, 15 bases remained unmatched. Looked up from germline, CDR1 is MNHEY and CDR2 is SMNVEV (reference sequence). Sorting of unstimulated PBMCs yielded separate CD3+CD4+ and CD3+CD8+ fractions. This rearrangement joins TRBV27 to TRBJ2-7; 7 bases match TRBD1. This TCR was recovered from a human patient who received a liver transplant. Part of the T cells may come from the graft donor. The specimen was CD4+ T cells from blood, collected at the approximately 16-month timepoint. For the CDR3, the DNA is TGTGCCACCAAGTTAGGACAGGCAGACCTCTCCTACGAGCAGTACTTC. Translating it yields CATKLGQADLSYEQYF.